This T cell receptor (beta chain) was recovered during a study of blood T cell repertoires in COVID-19. Study as a whole: COVID-19 samples collected from the United States, Italy and Spain covered acute and convalescent phases. The analysed material was cDNA or gDNA that came from T cells, B-cell-depleted T cells, or PBMCs.

Methods used by the authors: For nucleated cells, counts were estimated from reference gene primer amplification. Sequenced by immunoSEQ multiplex PCR; TCRdb stores in-frame clones only, minus some. From that table come the V and J calls and clone size; the DNA was used to work out D and trimming. The table lists just under 350,000 clones, 83% of them singletons, with approximately 3% in the top ten. The germline V and J ends were trimmed by 5 bases and 5 bases, with 15 bases remaining between them. The germline gives CDR1 MDHEN, CDR2 SYDVKM. This CDR3 is 14 amino acids long. This sequence was found in a man aged 25 to 40 with active or convalescent COVID-19. The chain combines TRBV28 with TRBJ1-1, with D perhaps matching TRBD1 (5 bases). The specimen was peripheral blood. CDR3 sequence: CASSPQGGGTEAFF. In DNA, the CDR3 is TGTGCCAGCAGTCCCCAGGGTGGGGGGACTGAAGCTTTCTTT.